This is a list of T cell receptor beta chains from one sample in a study of cytomegalovirus exposure and HLA in healthy donors. Only in-frame clones appear in the TCRdb table, and some are missing; sequencing was by immunoSEQ multiplex PCR. The data contain around 67,000 clones, around 78% of them singletons. Input material: PBMCs. The receptors stem from a man between 18 and 29 years old in good health and CMV-seropositive. Each CDR3 is given with its conserved first and last residue. The D gene is left open where the match is weak. Only some rows state a clone size, as once, few, many or a class for expanded clones.

clone_size: .; j_call: TRBJ2-5; v_call: TRBV6-5; d_call: TRBD1; cdr3_aa: CASRSGTGLQETQYF; cdr3_nt: TGTGCCAGCAGGTCCGGGACAGGGCTTCAAGAGACCCAGTACTTC
clone_size: .; j_call: TRBJ2-5; v_call: TRBV6-5; d_call: TRBD1; cdr3_aa: CASSGQELRETQYF; cdr3_nt: TGTGCCAGCAGTGGACAGGAGTTACGGGAGACCCAGTACTTC
clone_size: .; j_call: TRBJ1-2; v_call: TRBV6-5; d_call: TRBD1; cdr3_aa: CASSSGQGTLDGYTF; cdr3_nt: TGTGCCAGCAGTTCCGGACAGGGAACTTTGGATGGCTACACCTTC
clone_size: few; j_call: TRBJ2-7; v_call: TRBV6-5; d_call: .; cdr3_aa: CASSYGRGQYF; cdr3_nt: TGTGCCAGCAGTTACGGCAGGGGGCAGTACTTC
clone_size: .; j_call: TRBJ1-1; v_call: TRBV7-9; d_call: .; cdr3_aa: CASSVQGNTEAFF; cdr3_nt: TGTGCCAGCAGCGTCCAGGGTAACACTGAAGCTTTCTTT
clone_size: .; j_call: TRBJ1-4; v_call: TRBV7-8; d_call: TRBD1; cdr3_aa: CASSSGQGNEKLFF; cdr3_nt: TGTGCCAGCAGCTCCGGACAGGGGAATGAAAAACTGTTTTTT
clone_size: .; j_call: TRBJ1-6; v_call: TRBV6-1; d_call: .; cdr3_aa: CASSGSVLRNSPLHF; cdr3_nt: TGTGCCAGCAGTGGGTCTGTACTACGGAATTCACCCCTCCACTTT
clone_size: .; j_call: TRBJ1-4; v_call: TRBV19; d_call: .; cdr3_aa: CASSIDLPNEKLFF; cdr3_nt: TGTGCCAGTAGTATAGATCTCCCTAATGAAAAACTGTTTTTT
clone_size: .; j_call: TRBJ1-5; v_call: TRBV30; d_call: .; cdr3_aa: CAWSGGQGYNQPQHF; cdr3_nt: TGTGCCTGGAGTGGCGGTCAGGGTTACAATCAGCCCCAGCATTTT
clone_size: .; j_call: TRBJ2-5; v_call: TRBV7-8; d_call: TRBD2; cdr3_aa: CASSATSGGASETQYF; cdr3_nt: TGTGCCAGCAGCGCGACTAGCGGGGGGGCGTCAGAGACCCAGTACTTC
clone_size: .; j_call: TRBJ1-6; v_call: TRBV7-6; d_call: .; cdr3_aa: CASSLPGGSSPLHF; cdr3_nt: TGTGCCAGCAGCCTCCCTGGGGGGAGTTCACCCCTCCACTTT
clone_size: .; j_call: TRBJ1-1; v_call: TRBV9; d_call: TRBD1; cdr3_aa: CASSGQGNTEAFF; cdr3_nt: TGTGCCAGCAGCGGACAGGGGAACACTGAAGCTTTCTTT
clone_size: once; j_call: TRBJ1-4; v_call: TRBV30; d_call: TRBD1; cdr3_aa: CASLQGGTNEKLFF; cdr3_nt: TGTGCCTCGTTACAGGGGGGGACTAATGAAAAACTGTTTTTT
clone_size: .; j_call: TRBJ1-2; v_call: TRBV27; d_call: .; cdr3_aa: CASSDSYGYTF; cdr3_nt: TGTGCCAGCAGCGACAGCTATGGCTACACCTTC
clone_size: .; j_call: TRBJ1-5; v_call: TRBV28; d_call: TRBD1; cdr3_aa: CASSSGQGNYQPQHF; cdr3_nt: TGTGCCAGCAGTTCCGGACAGGGGAACTATCAGCCCCAGCATTTT
clone_size: .; j_call: TRBJ1-6; v_call: TRBV6-5; d_call: TRBD1; cdr3_aa: CASSWRTGGYSPLHF; cdr3_nt: TGTGCCAGCAGCTGGAGGACAGGGGGATATTCACCCCTCCACTTT
clone_size: few; j_call: TRBJ1-2; v_call: TRBV7-8; d_call: .; cdr3_aa: CASSRGHLANYGYTF; cdr3_nt: TGTGCCAGCAGCCGCGGACACCTAGCTAACTATGGCTACACCTTC
clone_size: .; j_call: TRBJ1-6; v_call: TRBV6-1; d_call: .; cdr3_aa: CASSDQGPYNSPLHF; cdr3_nt: TGTGCCAGCAGTGATCAGGGGCCCTATAATTCACCCCTCCACTTT
clone_size: .; j_call: TRBJ2-1; v_call: TRBV7-3; d_call: TRBD2; cdr3_aa: CASSLMAGDSEQFF; cdr3_nt: TGTGCCAGCAGCTTAATGGCGGGGGATAGTGAGCAGTTCTTC
clone_size: .; j_call: TRBJ1-6; v_call: TRBV7-8; d_call: TRBD1; cdr3_aa: CASSPDRVATLHF; cdr3_nt: TGTGCCAGCAGCCCAGACAGGGTTGCAACCCTCCACTTT
clone_size: .; j_call: TRBJ1-1; v_call: TRBV9; d_call: .; cdr3_aa: CASSSSSGHTYTEAFF; cdr3_nt: TGTGCCAGCAGCTCCTCCTCCGGACACACCTACACTGAAGCTTTCTTT
clone_size: .; j_call: TRBJ2-5; v_call: TRBV2; d_call: .; cdr3_aa: CASRETSTETQYF; cdr3_nt: TGTGCCAGCAGGGAGACCTCGACCGAGACCCAGTACTTC
clone_size: .; j_call: TRBJ1-2; v_call: TRBV20-1; d_call: .; cdr3_aa: CSCRDSHGYTF; cdr3_nt: TGCAGTTGTAGAGACAGTCATGGCTACACCTTC
clone_size: .; j_call: TRBJ1-5; v_call: TRBV6-5; d_call: .; cdr3_aa: CASSYLDSPGHQPQHF; cdr3_nt: TGTGCCAGCAGTTACTTGGACAGCCCTGGCCATCAGCCCCAGCATTTT
clone_size: .; j_call: TRBJ2-3; v_call: TRBV6-5; d_call: TRBD2; cdr3_aa: CASSDTTGLAMWYF; cdr3_nt: TGTGCCAGCAGTGATACAACGGGACTAGCGATGTGGTATTTT
clone_size: .; j_call: TRBJ2-5; v_call: TRBV30; d_call: TRBD2; cdr3_aa: CAWTLAGFIQETQYF; cdr3_nt: TGTGCCTGGACCCTAGCGGGGTTCATACAAGAGACCCAGTACTTC
clone_size: .; j_call: TRBJ1-1; v_call: TRBV30; d_call: TRBD1; cdr3_aa: CAWREGAGATEAFF; cdr3_nt: TGTGCCTGGAGGGAGGGGGCTGGAGCGACTGAAGCTTTCTTT
clone_size: .; j_call: TRBJ1-5; v_call: TRBV2; d_call: .; cdr3_aa: CASSELDKGNQPQHF; cdr3_nt: TGTGCCAGCAGTGAACTGGACAAGGGCAATCAGCCCCAGCATTTT
clone_size: .; j_call: TRBJ1-1; v_call: TRBV19; d_call: .; cdr3_aa: CASSMQYAEAFF; cdr3_nt: TGTGCCAGTAGTATGCAGTACGCTGAAGCTTTCTTT
clone_size: .; j_call: TRBJ2-2; v_call: TRBV13; d_call: .; cdr3_aa: CASSQMANTGELFF; cdr3_nt: TGTGCCAGCAGCCAGATGGCGAACACCGGGGAGCTGTTTTTT
clone_size: .; j_call: TRBJ2-7; v_call: TRBV10-1; d_call: .; cdr3_aa: CASSESGQKYGQYF; cdr3_nt: TGCGCCAGCAGTGAGTCGGGGCAGAAGTACGGGCAGTACTTC
clone_size: .; j_call: TRBJ2-3; v_call: TRBV29-1; d_call: TRBD2; cdr3_aa: CSFSASGTDTQYF; cdr3_nt: TGCAGCTTCTCCGCTAGCGGAACAGATACGCAGTATTTT
clone_size: .; j_call: TRBJ1-3; v_call: TRBV5-1; d_call: .; cdr3_aa: CASSLGGSSSGNTIYF; cdr3_nt: TGCGCCAGCAGCTTGGGGGGCAGCAGCTCTGGAAACACCATATATTTT
clone_size: .; j_call: TRBJ2-3; v_call: TRBV5-1; d_call: .; cdr3_aa: CASSRLSTDTQYF; cdr3_nt: TGCGCCAGCAGTCGCCTATCCACAGATACGCAGTATTTT
clone_size: .; j_call: TRBJ1-5; v_call: TRBV6-5; d_call: TRBD1; cdr3_aa: CASSSGQVSQPQHF; cdr3_nt: TGTGCCAGCAGCTCCGGACAGGTGAGTCAGCCCCAGCATTTT
clone_size: few; j_call: TRBJ2-7; v_call: TRBV4-2; d_call: .; cdr3_aa: CASSHLGLYEQYF; cdr3_nt: TGTGCCAGCAGCCACCTGGGACTCTACGAGCAGTACTTC
clone_size: .; j_call: TRBJ1-5; v_call: TRBV4-1; d_call: TRBD1; cdr3_aa: CASSLTGAFNQPQHF; cdr3_nt: TGCGCCAGCAGCCTCACAGGGGCCTTCAATCAGCCCCAGCATTTT
clone_size: .; j_call: TRBJ2-5; v_call: TRBV5-4; d_call: TRBD1; cdr3_aa: CASSLTGGETQYF; cdr3_nt: TGTGCCAGCAGCTTGACAGGGGGTGAGACCCAGTACTTC
clone_size: .; j_call: TRBJ1-2; v_call: TRBV6-1; d_call: TRBD1; cdr3_aa: CASTYHWTGDSGYTF; cdr3_nt: TGTGCCAGCACCTATCATTGGACAGGGGACAGTGGCTACACCTTC
clone_size: .; j_call: TRBJ1-6; v_call: TRBV5-1; d_call: .; cdr3_aa: CASSLEGQIGNNSPLHF; cdr3_nt: TGCGCCAGCAGCTTGGAGGGGCAGATTGGCAATAATTCACCCCTCCACTTT
clone_size: .; j_call: TRBJ1-1; v_call: TRBV2; d_call: .; cdr3_aa: CATRYNTEAFF; cdr3_nt: TGTGCCACTAGGTATAACACTGAAGCTTTCTTT
clone_size: few; j_call: TRBJ2-3; v_call: TRBV30; d_call: .; cdr3_aa: CAWWRGDTQYF; cdr3_nt: TGTGCCTGGTGGAGAGGGGATACGCAGTATTTT
clone_size: .; j_call: TRBJ1-1; v_call: TRBV5-4; d_call: .; cdr3_aa: CASSWGRDTEAFF; cdr3_nt: TGTGCCAGCAGCTGGGGCCGAGACACTGAAGCTTTCTTT
clone_size: .; j_call: TRBJ1-2; v_call: TRBV5-6; d_call: TRBD1; cdr3_aa: CASSLDEGARKGYTF; cdr3_nt: TGTGCCAGCAGCTTGGACGAGGGGGCGCGGAAGGGCTACACCTTC
clone_size: once; j_call: TRBJ2-1; v_call: TRBV5-4; d_call: TRBD2; cdr3_aa: CASSLGGLAGDRVEQFF; cdr3_nt: TGTGCCAGCAGCTTGGGGGGGCTAGCGGGGGACCGGGTTGAGCAGTTCTTC